The clone carrying this TCR beta chain was counted many times. The data derive from a study of T-cell memory formation after mild COVID-19. MiXCR, run by TCRdb on the 5' RACE reads, gives a single entry per CDR3 protein. Among 130,000 to 150,000 distinct CDR3 sequences, roughly 6.3% were seen once, and the ten largest hold around 1.9%. Sequencing used PBMCs or a T cell subset sorted from them (not recorded which). The sequence was collected from an adult woman who had mild COVID-19 (a few samples of this study predate the infection). Cell type and time point are not known.

The CDR3 reads CASSFSRNTEAFF. CDR3 DNA: TGTGCCAGCAGCTTTTCACGTAACACTGAAGCTTTCTTT. The chain has TRBV7-6 and TRBJ1-1; D unresolved. V was shortened by 3 bases and J by 2 bases, with 7 bases between the two germline ends. Germline V gene data show CDR1 as SGHVS and CDR2 as FNYEAQ. CDR3 length: 13 amino acids.